This T cell receptor (beta chain) is from a study of T-cell memory formation after mild COVID-19 (dated by TCRdb to the early 2020s). Regarding the research as a whole: TCR sequence clusters from the two donors were largely donor specific. In a couple of donors, T-cell clones that expanded and contracted after mild COVID-19 were tracked by sequencing TCRalpha and TCRbeta repertoires over time. Two young, previously healthy adult volunteers made up the cohort, one male and one female. The paper as a whole reports these results and caveats: Clones contracting from day 15 to 85 had balanced CD4/CD8 phenotypes, while a second wave expanding from day 15 to 37 was biased towards CD4+. Contracting CD4+ clones turned up mainly in the CM and EM memory subsets, whereas EMRA was where CD8+ clones were enriched. Some responding clones were detected in pre-infection memory, suggesting pre-existing cross-reactive memory T cells joined the SARS-CoV-2 response. Only a couple of mild cases were covered by the study, and larger cohorts that include severe cases with pre-infection samples were considered necessary. The second-wave clones that peaked on day 37 were not confirmed to be SARS-CoV-2 specific.

PBMCs were isolated by Ficoll-Paque density gradient centrifugation. Sequencing relied on an Illumina NovaSeq 6000. Using 5'RACE with constant-segment primers, TCRalpha and TCRbeta cDNA libraries were constructed, with sample barcodes and unique molecular identifiers added in the process. Trizol reagent was used to extract RNA from every sample. Amplification of the libraries took two PCR steps, and the second step added a second sample barcode plus Illumina TruSeq adapters. Sequencing of libraries was performed on an Illumina NovaSeq with 2 x 150 bp paired-end reads. In the source study's methods: The reads were demultiplexed and collapsed into UMI-guided consensus sequences using migec v1.2.7. Using mixcr v2.1.11, UMI consensuses were aligned to TRA and TRB V and J templates and then assembled into clonotypes. Expanded or contracted clonotypes were those called significant by both edgeR and NoisET, with noise models trained on biological replicates. edgeR calls used a false discovery rate-adjusted p below 0.01 and a log2 fold-change threshold of 1. As an exploratory analysis of dynamics, PCA with hierarchical clustering was applied to max-normalized trajectories of the 1000 most abundant clonotypes. Each responding clone was given a CD4 or CD8 phenotype based on the CD4+ and CD8+ repertoires, which had been sequenced separately. TCRdb ran its own pipeline on the public reads, namely fastp trimming at Q25 and MiXCR clone calling, and kept in-frame beta chains. All rows with the same CDR3 protein become a single entry with the most common DNA and genes. TCRdb, not the authors, supplied the V and J calls. For this sample the table gives roughly 250,000 distinct CDR3 sequences, of which over 15% were detected only once. The ten largest clones add up to 20% to 25% of the sample.

The CDR3, cysteine through phenylalanine, is 14 amino acids long. Only the CDR3 part of the read is kept: 42 bases, read in frame from the first base. CDR1 SGHTA and CDR2 FQGNSA were looked up in the germline V gene. The junction shows trimming of 5 bases on V and 5 bases on J, plus 12 bases between the germline ends. This clonotype was seen more than once but under ten times. Its antigen has not been determined. Per-base quality was not reported, and no clone a single base away is much larger than it. This receptor was obtained from a man younger than 35 who had mild COVID-19 (a few samples of this study predate the infection). The sample titles of this study are shuffled in the database, so cell type and time point are left out; the donor was told from shared clones. The sequence joins TRBV7-2 to TRBJ1-4; possibly the D gene is TRBD1, per 6 matching bases. Specimen: PBMCs or a T cell subset sorted from them (not recorded which). The DNA sequence follows: TGTGCCAGCAGCCAGGGGAGGAGGAATGAAAAACTGTTTTTT. Its amino acids are CASSQGRRNEKLFF.